The sequence of this TCR beta chain was determined in a study of cytomegalovirus exposure and HLA in healthy donors. Broader study findings: A missense variant in DCLRE1C was later tied to TCR beta V- and J-gene trimming. It is likely that the observed cluster of highly shared sequence variants was a sequencing artifact.

The germline gives CDR1 SGHRS, CDR2 YFSETQ. This CDR3 region has 16 residues. After removal of 4 bases from V and 1 base from J, the junction contained 5 bases not matched to a gene. The PCR ran on 60 Vbeta and 13 Jbeta primers. Repertoires were generated with immunoSEQ multiplex PCR, while TCRdb's copy carries only in-frame clones and drops some. The sample gives 180,000 or so clones, 75% to 80% of which show up once; about 14% is in the top ten. In the case of this clone: Antigen: not known.

The chain has TRBV5-1 and TRBJ2-5, with TRBD2 matching 12 bases. This sequence originates from a man aged 45 to 65 in good health and CMV-seropositive. Material: PBMCs. The CDR3 loop reads CASSPGLAGLQETQYF. CDR3 coding DNA: TGCGCCAGCAGCCCCGGACTAGCGGGGCTCCAAGAGACCCAGTACTTC.